Listed here are 19 T cell receptor beta chains from one sample, sequenced in a study of T cells after yellow fever vaccination. One entry per CDR3 protein, called by TCRdb with MiXCR from the 5' RACE reads. The sample carries 350,000 to 550,000 distinct CDR3 sequences, roughly a sixth recorded once. Sequenced here: PBMCs, sampled before the yellow fever booster vaccination. Receptors originate from a man aged 18 to 35 who received the YFV17D yellow fever vaccine.

The rearrangement links TRBV6-5 to TRBJ2-5; tentatively, D is TRBD1 or TRBD2 (7 bases each). This CDR3 has 17 residues. V was clipped by 5 bases and J by 5 bases, with 24 bases between them. CDR1 is MNHEY and CDR2 is SVGAGI in the germline V gene. CDR3 amino acids: CASSPPGQMAGGETQYF. The DNA for the CDR3 is TGTGCCAGCAGTCCCCCGGGACAGATGGCCGGGGGGGAGACCCAGTACTTC.

This clonotype came up a few times. This chain joins TRBV7-3 and TRBJ2-1, with D hard to call. CDR3 length: 15 residues. V shed 0 bases and J shed 5 bases, with 11 bases lying between them. Germline CDR1 SGHTA, CDR2 FQGTGA. CDR3 DNA: TGTGCCAGCAGCTTAACGTCTGCGGCCCACAATGAGCAGTTCTTC. Translation gives CASSLTSAAHNEQFF. The variable domain in full, with the rest retrieved from reference TRBV7-3 and TRBJ2-1, is GAGVSQTPSNKVTEKGKYVELRCDPISGHTALYWYRQSLGQGPEFLIYFQGTGAADDSGLPNDRFFAVRPEGSVSTLKIQRTERGDSAVYLCASSLTSAAHNEQFFGPGTRLTVL.

The chain couples TRBV6-1 to TRBJ2-7; 7 nucleotides agree with TRBD1. The V and J ends lost 6 bases and 3 bases, in that order; junction bases with no gene match: 5. The CDR3 totals 13 residues. Germline lookup yields CDR1 MNHNS and CDR2 SASEGT. CDR3 protein: CASRTGPSYEQYV. In nucleotides, the CDR3 is TGTGCCAGCAGGACAGGGCCGAGCTACGAGCAGTACGTC.

The chain joins TRBV4-3 to TRBJ2-5; 8 nucleotides match TRBD2. Germline-derived CDR1 and CDR2 are LGHNA and YSLEER. J lost 4 bases, V lost 2 bases, and 12 bases had no gene match. The CDR3 covers 17 residues. Here the CDR3 reads CASSQKGRTSLGETQYF. The CDR3 region has the DNA TGCGCCAGCAGCCAAAAGGGTAGGACTAGCCTCGGAGAGACCCAGTACTTC.

This clonotype was observed at least ten times. The V gene is TRBV12-3 or TRBV12-4, the J gene TRBJ2-3, with D perhaps matching TRBD1 (5 bases). The CDR3 sequence is 15 residues long. V was clipped by 3 bases and J by 2 bases, with 12 bases between them. The DNA of the CDR3 is TGTGCCAGCAGTTTGGAAGGACACCACACAGATACGCAGTATTTT. Translated, it gives CASSLEGHHTDTQYF.

The chain couples TRBV7-3 to TRBJ2-2, with D possibly being TRBD1 (5 bases). The length of the CDR3 is 15 residues. The V end lost 5 bases, the J end lost 1 base, and 11 bases lay between the germline ends. Germline V gene data show CDR1 as SGHTA and CDR2 as FQGTGA. CDR3 sequence reads: CASSRTPLNTGELFF. The CDR3 nucleotides read TGTGCCAGCAGCCGGACACCGTTGAACACCGGGGAGCTGTTTTTT.

V usage is TRBV5-6 and J usage is TRBJ2-7, with TRBD2 matching over 11 bases. This CDR3 is 15 amino acids long. J gave up 2 bases and V 2 bases, and 3 bases lay outside the gene matches. The germline V gene has CDR1 SGHDT and CDR2 YYEEEE. Here the CDR3 DNA reads TGTGCCAGCAGCTTCTTAGCGGGGGGGACCTACGAGCAGTACGTC. Amino acid sequence: CASSFLAGGTYEQYV.

CDR3 loop: CASREAASLFF. CDR3 sequence (DNA): TGTGCCAGCAGGGAGGCGGCGTCTTTGTTTTTT. The chain joins TRBV2 to TRBJ1-4; D unresolved. Germline CDR1 SNHLY, CDR2 FYNNEI. Trimming cost V 6 bases and J 15 bases, with 14 bases left between them. The CDR3 extends over 11 amino acids.

Only a few counts were recorded for this clonotype. V usage is TRBV7-9 and J usage is TRBJ2-4; D call uncertain. The CDR3 totals 16 residues. Trimming cost V 5 bases and J 0 bases, with 14 bases left between them. From germline, CDR1 is SEHNR and CDR2 FQNEAQ (reference sequence). CDR3 protein: CASSPPYILAKNIQYF. The CDR3 DNA reads as TGTGCCAGCAGCCCACCCTATATTCTAGCCAAAAACATTCAGTACTTC.

The genes are TRBV20-1 and TRBJ1-1, with 12 bases aligning to TRBD1. The V gene's germline CDR1 is DFQATT and CDR2 SNEGSKA (reference sequence). V lost 0 bases to trimming and J lost 9 bases; unmatched junction nucleotides: 2. The CDR3 sequence is 13 residues long. The CDR3 sequence is CSARDGDRGQAFF. The CDR3 region has the DNA TGCAGTGCTAGAGATGGGGACAGGGGGCAAGCTTTCTTT.

The V call is TRBV18, the J call TRBJ1-1; perhaps TRBD1 as D (6 bases). The germline V and J ends were trimmed by 6 bases and 4 bases, with 15 bases remaining between them. This CDR3 has 14 amino acids. The V gene's germline CDR1 is KGHSH and CDR2 LQKENI. The CDR3 DNA reads TGTGCCAGCTCGCGACAGGAGAGGAGCACTGAAGCTTTCTTT. As protein: CASSRQERSTEAFF. The complete variable domain, with remaining parts taken from reference TRBV18 and TRBJ1-1, reads NAGVMQNPRHLVRRRGQEARLRCSPMKGHSHVYWYRQLPEEGLKFMVYLQKENIIDESGMPKERFSAEFPKEGPSILRIQQVVRGDSAAYFCASSRQERSTEAFFGQGTRLTVV.

This clonotype was seen only a few times. The chain uses TRBV20-1 and TRBJ2-5, with D possibly TRBD2 on 6 matching bases. Germline CDR1 is DFQATT and CDR2 is SNEGSKA (reference sequence). The CDR3 is 13 residues long. Trimming removed 6 bases at V and 4 bases at J, with 15 bases between. The chain's CDR3 is CSAPGDGSETQYF. CDR3 DNA sequence: TGCAGTGCCCCGGGGGACGGCTCAGAGACCCAGTACTTC.

The chain joins TRBV14 to TRBJ2-1, with D possibly being TRBD1 or TRBD2 (6 bases each). Germline loops: CDR1 SGHDN, CDR2 FVKESK. V lost 4 bases to trimming and J lost 8 bases, with 21 bases between them. CDR3 size: 16 residues. CDR3 sequence (DNA): TGTGCCAGCAGCCGCTACACGGGGGCCCTCGGCGATGAGCAGTTCTTC. Its protein is CASSRYTGALGDEQFF.

V is TRBV7-3 and J is TRBJ2-1; 9 bases fit TRBD2. The junction had 10 bases not matched to a gene; V was cut back by 6 bases and J by 7 bases. The CDR3 has 15 amino acids. Germline CDR1 is SGHTA and CDR2 is FQGTGA. Here the CDR3 reads CASRSAGGHSNEQFF. The CDR3, as DNA: TGTGCCAGCAGATCAGCGGGGGGCCACAGTAATGAGCAGTTCTTC. The complete variable domain, with remaining parts taken from reference TRBV7-3 and TRBJ2-1, reads GAGVSQTPSNKVTEKGKYVELRCDPISGHTALYWYRQSLGQGPEFLIYFQGTGAADDSGLPNDRFFAVRPEGSVSTLKIQRTERGDSAVYLCASRSAGGHSNEQFFGPGTRLTVL.

The CDR3 coding sequence is TGTGCCACTATGCGGACCGCGACCGGGTACGAGCAGTACTTC. This codes for CATMRTATGYEQYF. This chain connects TRBV19 to TRBJ2-7; D not resolved. CDR1 and CDR2 from the germline V gene are LNHDA and SQIVND (reference sequence). The ends were cut back, 10 bases at V and 4 bases at J, with 20 bases in the middle. This CDR3 has 14 amino acids. Full variable domain (rest looked up from reference TRBV19 and TRBJ2-7): DGGITQSPKYLFRKEGQNVTLSCEQNLNHDAMYWYRQDPGQGLRLIYYSQIVNDFQKGDIAEGYSVSREKKESFPLTVTSAQKNPTAFYLCATMRTATGYEQYFGPGTRLTVT.

V and J are TRBV6-5 and TRBJ2-5, with D uncertain. CDR1 and CDR2 (germline): MNHEY, SVGAGI. This CDR3 region has 15 residues. Trimming left V 0 bases short and J 5 bases short, with 13 bases between. CDR3 sequence reads: CASSYSIGLGETQYF. CDR3 in DNA: TGTGCCAGCAGTTACTCGATCGGGCTCGGGGAGACCCAGTACTTC.

This clonotype was counted at least ten times. The J gene is TRBJ2-5, the V gene TRBV12-3 or TRBV12-4, with D uncertain. The CDR3 totals 14 residues. Trimming took off 6 bases at V and 7 bases at J, with 18 bases between the two ends. CDR3 sequence: CASRTVGAFRTQYF. Here the CDR3 DNA reads TGTGCCAGCAGAACGGTCGGCGCCTTCAGGACCCAGTACTTC.

This clonotype was picked up a small number of times. J is TRBJ1-6 and V is TRBV5-1; D is unclear. The CDR3 has 16 amino acids. V gave up 0 bases and J gave up 4 bases, with 11 bases separating them. CDR1 is SGHRS and CDR2 is YFSETQ in the germline V gene. The CDR3 reads CASSLAGPGYNSPLHF. Here the CDR3 DNA reads TGCGCCAGCAGCTTGGCGGGCCCGGGATATAATTCACCCCTCCACTTT.

V and J are TRBV7-9 and TRBJ2-6; 7 bases map to TRBD1. Germline V gene data show CDR1 as SEHNR and CDR2 as FQNEAQ (reference sequence). This CDR3 comprises 14 residues. J gave up 3 bases and V 6 bases, and 2 bases lay outside the gene matches. The CDR3 here is CASRAGGGANVLTF. The DNA for the CDR3 is TGTGCCAGCAGGGCAGGGGGTGGGGCCAACGTCCTGACTTTC.